The rows below give T cell receptor beta chains drawn from one sample of a study of blood T cell repertoires in COVID-19. This table comes from immunoSEQ multiplex PCR, and its TCRdb copy is limited to in-frame clones, with some not included. The sample records hundreds of thousands of clones, around 89% being singletons. The sample was peripheral blood. These receptors came from a woman in her fifties or sixties with COVID-19, enrolled during active disease. The CDR3 runs from the conserved cysteine through the conserved F or W. A D gene is named only where the DNA matches it firmly. The size entry is marked missing in some rows and otherwise reads once, few, many or a size class.

NA	TRBJ2-3	NA	TRBV7-6	TGTGCCAGCTCCTCGGAGGACGACACAGATACGCAGTATTTT	CASSSEDDTDTQYF
NA	TRBJ2-7	TRBD1	TRBV6-5	TGTGCCAGCAGTTACTCGGGGACAGAGACCTACGAGCAGTACTTC	CASSYSGTETYEQYF
once	TRBJ2-1	NA	TRBV11-3	TGTGCCAGCAGCTTAAGTCATACTTCCTACAATGAGCAGTTCTTC	CASSLSHTSYNEQFF
NA	TRBJ2-2	NA	TRBV19	TGTGCCAGTAGTAGGGTGGCGGAACTCACCGGGGAGCTGTTTTTT	CASSRVAELTGELFF
NA	TRBJ1-1	TRBD1	TRBV9	TGTGCCAGCAGCCCAGGACAGGGGGCAACTGAAGCTTTCTTT	CASSPGQGATEAFF
once	TRBJ2-6	NA	TRBV3-1/TRBV3-2	TGTGCCAGCAGCCATCGGGGTTCTGGGGCCAACGTCCTGACTTTC	CASSHRGSGANVLTF
NA	TRBJ1-3	TRBD1	TRBV19	TGTGCCAGTAGTATAACAGGGGGCGATACTGGAAACACCATATATTTT	CASSITGGDTGNTIYF
NA	TRBJ2-3	NA	TRBV11-3	TGTGCCAGCAGCCCCAGCAGGGGGGCGGCAGATACGCAGTATTTT	CASSPSRGAADTQYF
NA	TRBJ2-7	NA	TRBV6-1	TGTGCCAGCAGTGAAGCGCGGGCAGCCTACGAGCAGTACTTC	CASSEARAAYEQYF
NA	TRBJ2-7	NA	TRBV27	TGTGCCAGCAGTTTAAGAGCGAGCTCCTACGAGCAGTACTTC	CASSLRASSYEQYF
NA	TRBJ2-2	TRBD2	TRBV5-1	TGCGCCAGCAGCTCTTCTAGCGGGGGGGCAAACGGGGAGCTGTTTTTT	CASSSSSGGANGELFF
NA	TRBJ2-1	TRBD1	TRBV6-6	TGTGCCAGCAGGGACACAGGGGACTACAATGAGCAGTTCTTC	CASRDTGDYNEQFF
NA	TRBJ2-7	NA	TRBV27	TGTGCCAGCAGTTTTTTCTCTCGGGAAGAGCAGTACTTC	CASSFFSREEQYF
NA	TRBJ1-2	TRBD1	TRBV7-9	TGTGCCAGCAGCTTAGGACAGGGCTCCTACGGCTACACCTTC	CASSLGQGSYGYTF
NA	TRBJ1-5	NA	TRBV27	TGTGCCAGCAGTTCTATCCCCTGGGCTCGTACGAAAGGTCATAGCAATCAGCCCCAGCATTTT	CASSSIPWARTKGHSNQPQHF
NA	TRBJ1-2	TRBD1	TRBV28	TGTGCCAGCAGTGCGACAGGGGTGGATGGCTACACCTTC	CASSATGVDGYTF
NA	TRBJ1-4	NA	TRBV28	TGTGCCAGCAGTTTAACCCCAGGGTATGAAAAACTGTTTTTT	CASSLTPGYEKLFF
NA	TRBJ1-2	TRBD1	TRBV19	TGTGCCAGTAGTATATCGATGGCAGGGGGGTATGGCTACACCTTC	CASSISMAGGYGYTF
NA	TRBJ1-6	TRBD1	TRBV3-1/TRBV3-2	TGTGCCAGTGTACAGGGGGGGAATTCACCCCTCCACTTT	CASVQGGNSPLHF
NA	TRBJ2-7	TRBD1	TRBV5-1	TGCGCCAGCAGCTTGCAGGGGGTCTCCTACGAGCAGTACTTC	CASSLQGVSYEQYF
NA	TRBJ1-5	NA	TRBV6-7	TGTGCCAGCATCCTTCAAAGGGGAGGGGCCAATCAGCCCCAGCATTTT	CASILQRGGANQPQHF
NA	TRBJ1-2	NA	TRBV19	TGTGCCAGTAGTATAGATCTCCGGTCTAACTATGGCTACACCTTC	CASSIDLRSNYGYTF
NA	TRBJ2-5	TRBD1	TRBV18	TGTGCCAGCTCTCCAAGCCGGGACAGCCAAGAGACCCAGTACTTC	CASSPSRDSQETQYF
NA	TRBJ1-1	NA	TRBV5-1	TGCGCCAGCCGGGCGGGGGACACTGAAGCTTTCTTT	CASRAGDTEAFF
NA	TRBJ1-1	NA	TRBV29-1	TGCAGCGTTTCACAGGGAGAATCGGGGACTGAAGCTTTCTTT	CSVSQGESGTEAFF
NA	TRBJ2-6	NA	TRBV19	TGTGCCAGTAGTTCCCAGACAGGTCTGGCTGGGGCCAACGTCCTGACTTTC	CASSSQTGLAGANVLTF
many	TRBJ1-4	NA	TRBV30	TGTGCCTGGAGTGTCACCGGGAAGCGCCTGGATGAAAAACTGTTTTTT	CAWSVTGKRLDEKLFF
NA	TRBJ2-3	TRBD1	TRBV2	TGTGCCAGCAGGTCTGGACAGGCAGATACGCAGTATTTT	CASRSGQADTQYF
NA	TRBJ1-1	NA	TRBV6-5	TGTGCCAGCAGTTATTTTCGGACTGAAGCTTTCTTT	CASSYFRTEAFF
once	TRBJ2-5	TRBD1	TRBV6-5	TGTGCCAGCAGCCGACAGGGTGGAGAGACCCAGTACTTC	CASSRQGGETQYF
NA	TRBJ1-5	NA	TRBV5-1	TGCGCCAGCAGCCCGGGATCAGACTATCAGCCCCAGCATTTT	CASSPGSDYQPQHF
NA	TRBJ1-4	TRBD1	TRBV6-5	TGTGCCAGCAGAAGACAGGGCACTAATGAAAAACTGTTTTTT	CASRRQGTNEKLFF
NA	TRBJ2-7	NA	TRBV27	TGTGCCAGCAGTGGATCGGACGGGGACTACGAGCAGTACTTC	CASSGSDGDYEQYF
few	TRBJ1-2	NA	TRBV19	TGTGCCAGTAGTATTAGGAGTTATGGCTACACCTTC	CASSIRSYGYTF
NA	TRBJ2-2	NA	TRBV2	TGTGCCAGCAGAAAGACAGACCAGAGGACCGGGGAGCTGTTTTTT	CASRKTDQRTGELFF
NA	TRBJ1-2	TRBD1	TRBV5-1	TGCGCCAGCAGCGCGGGACAGAACTATGGCTACACCTTC	CASSAGQNYGYTF
NA	TRBJ2-1	NA	TRBV20-1	TGCAGTGCTAGAGGAACAAATGAGCAGTTCTTC	CSARGTNEQFF
NA	TRBJ1-4	NA	TRBV6-2/TRBV6-3	TGTGCCAGCAGCCCTAGCCCCTCCAGGGGTGGTGATGAAAAACTGTTTTTT	CASSPSPSRGGDEKLFF
NA	TRBJ2-7	NA	TRBV5-5	TGTGCCAGCAGCGTGGACAGCTACGAGCAGTACTTC	CASSVDSYEQYF